Listed below are T cell receptor beta chains from one sample, sequenced in a study of blood T cell repertoires in COVID-19. Assay used: immunoSEQ multiplex PCR; TCRdb lists only in-frame clones, some missing. The sample lists around 230,000 clones, 87% occurring once. The sequenced sample consisted of peripheral blood. The receptors come from a man in his sixties who had recovered from COVID-19. CDR3s include the opening cysteine and the closing phenylalanine or tryptophan. D genes are given only for firm matches. The size field is filled for only some rows; it gives once, few, many or a size class.

>TRBD2|TRBV5-4|TRBJ2-1|-
TGTGCCAGCAGCTTGCTTGGGGGGGTCTACAATGAGCAGTTCTTC
CASSLLGGVYNEQFF
>-|TRBV5-3|TRBJ1-3|-
TGTGCCAGAAGCTTGGCGAGACAGAGGGGAAACACCATATATTTT
CARSLARQRGNTIYF
>-|TRBV2|TRBJ2-3|few
TGTGCCAGCAGTCGAAGGGGGAGGGGACTAGATACGCAGTATTTT
CASSRRGRGLDTQYF
>TRBD1|TRBV6-5|TRBJ1-2|-
TGTGCCAGCAGTTACAGGGCAGGGGGCTATGGCTACACCTTC
CASSYRAGGYGYTF
>TRBD1|TRBV3-1/TRBV3-2|TRBJ1-4|-
TGTGCCAGCAGCCGGACAGGGGGCGGTGAAAAACTGTTTTTT
CASSRTGGGEKLFF
>-|TRBV6-5|TRBJ1-1|once
TGTGCCAGCAGTTACTCGGCCAGGGTGGCAGCTTTCTTT
CASSYSARVAAFF
>-|TRBV5-1|TRBJ2-5|once
TGCGCCAGCACTTCTGTCCAAAGCTTGGTCGCGGGGGAGACCCAGTACTTC
CASTSVQSLVAGETQYF
>-|TRBV27|TRBJ1-5|-
TGTGCCAGCAGTTTAATTTCGGCAGGGTTTATGCAGCCCCAGCATTTT
CASSLISAGFMQPQHF
>-|TRBV9|TRBJ1-5|-
TGTGCCAGCAGTACCTCAGGGAATAGCAATCAGCCCCAGCATTTT
CASSTSGNSNQPQHF
>-|TRBV14|TRBJ1-3|-
TGTGCCAGCAGCCAAGGTAGCACCATATATTTT
CASSQGSTIYF
>TRBD2|TRBV24-1|TRBJ2-1|-
TGTGCCACCAGTGATCCTGGACTAGCGGGGGGCAATGAGCAGTTCTTC
CATSDPGLAGGNEQFF
>TRBD1|TRBV15|TRBJ2-7|-
TGTGCCACCGCGGACAGGGGGCACTCCTACGAGCAGTACTTC
CATADRGHSYEQYF
>-|TRBV28|TRBJ1-1|-
TGTGCCAGCAGTTTGGTTCACTCGGGGGAAGCTTTCTTT
CASSLVHSGEAFF
>TRBD1|TRBV7-9|TRBJ1-2|-
TGTGCCAGCAGCTTAGGACAGGGGTTGGACTATGGCTACACCTTC
CASSLGQGLDYGYTF
>-|TRBV5-1|TRBJ2-5|-
TGCGCCAGCAGTCCCGGGGAGACCCAGTACTTC
CASSPGETQYF
>TRBD2|TRBV11-2|TRBJ2-1|-
TGTGCCAGCAACGTTCCGGGACTAGCCTACAATGAGCAGTTCTTC
CASNVPGLAYNEQFF
>-|TRBV9|TRBJ1-2|-
TGTGCCAGTTACCCTTGGGGAGGGAATAGCTATGGCTACACCTTC
CASYPWGGNSYGYTF
>-|TRBV7-9|TRBJ2-7|-
TGTGCCAGCAGCTTAATTCCGGGATCCTACGAGCAGTACTTC
CASSLIPGSYEQYF
>-|TRBV2|TRBJ1-6|-
TGTGCCAGCACCGTTCGGGGGGCAAGCTCCTATAATTCACCCCTCCACTTT
CASTVRGASSYNSPLHF
>TRBD2|TRBV6-6|TRBJ2-1|-
TGTGCCAGCACCTCGGGGGGCAATGAGCAGTTCTTC
CASTSGGNEQFF
>TRBD1|TRBV6-5|TRBJ2-3|-
TGTGCCAGCAGTTACTCTCCGGACAGGGGAGAACATACGCAGTATTTT
CASSYSPDRGEHTQYF
>-|TRBV6-2/TRBV6-3|TRBJ2-6|-
TGTGCCAGCAGTTCGGCACAGGCGAGCTCTGGGGCCAACGTCCTGACTTTC
CASSSAQASSGANVLTF
>TRBD2|TRBV7-2|TRBJ2-5|-
TGTGCCAGCAGCCACGGACTAGCGTCGACACAAGAGACCCAGTACTTC
CASSHGLASTQETQYF
>-|TRBV7-9|TRBJ2-5|-
TGTGCCAGCAGCCCTTTCACAGGGTACAACCAAGAGACCCAGTACTTC
CASSPFTGYNQETQYF
>-|TRBV3-1/TRBV3-2|TRBJ1-2|-
TGTGCCAGCAGCGTCCCGGGATCCTCCTATGGCTACACCTTC
CASSVPGSSYGYTF
>-|TRBV7-2|TRBJ1-6|-
TGTGCCAGCAGCTTAGAGAGGCCAGGGCGCTCACCCCTCCACTTT
CASSLERPGRSPLHF
>TRBD1|TRBV28|TRBJ2-1|-
TGTGCCAGCAATTCCCCTAGGGACAGGGTTCCGAGCTCCTACAATGAGCAGTTCTTC
CASNSPRDRVPSSYNEQFF
>-|TRBV9|TRBJ2-7|-
TGTGCCAGCAGCGTAAGTTCTAGCTGGCAGAACGAGCAGTACTTC
CASSVSSSWQNEQYF
>TRBD2|TRBV18|TRBJ2-1|-
TGTGCCAGCTCCGATAGCGGGGGAACATTTTACAATGAGCAGTTCTTC
CASSDSGGTFYNEQFF
>-|TRBV5-1|TRBJ2-1|-
TGCGCCAGCAGCTGGGACTCAGGCTCCTACAATGAGCAGTTCTTC
CASSWDSGSYNEQFF
>-|TRBV3-1/TRBV3-2|TRBJ2-3|-
TGTGCCAGCAGCCAATTCCCCGGTCGGTCAGCGACCCCAGATACGCAGTATTTT
CASSQFPGRSATPDTQYF